Below, 4 T cell receptor beta chains from the same sample are listed, as sequenced in a study of CD8+ T cells in alopecia areata. Sequencing used cDNA as its template, made by extracting RNA and reverse transcribing it. The repertoire was sequenced with immunoSEQ multiplex PCR; TCRdb's copy has only in-frame clones and lacks some. The table shows about 180,000 clones, with about 63% occurring only once. This sample comprised CD4+ T cells sorted from blood, obtained at week 0. Every receptor here comes from a human donor with alopecia areata.

V is TRBV5-6 and J is TRBJ2-6, with D possibly being TRBD2 (6 bases). CDR3 length equals 17 residues. Trimming took off 1 base at V and 0 bases at J, with 11 bases between the two ends. Germline CDR1 reads SGHDT; CDR2 reads YYEEEE. The CDR3 loop is CASSLWFGGSGANVLTF. CDR3 coding DNA: TGTGCCAGCAGCTTGTGGTTCGGGGGCTCTGGGGCCAACGTCCTGACTTTC.

The chain carries TRBV5-1 and TRBJ2-5; perhaps TRBD2 as D (5 bases). Deletions cut 3 bases from V and 5 bases from J, with 11 bases between. Germline assignment: CDR1 SGHRS and CDR2 YFSETQ. This CDR3 comprises 13 residues. CDR3 bases: TGCGCCAGCAGCTCCAATAGAGGGGAGACCCAGTACTTC. This sequence encodes CASSSNRGETQYF.

The chain employs TRBV27 and TRBJ1-1; 7 nucleotides align to TRBD1. This CDR3 spans 15 amino acids. Germline CDR1 and CDR2: MNHEY and SMNVEV (reference sequence). With V trimmed by 6 bases and J by 1 base, 8 bases remained unmatched. CDR3 nucleotide sequence: TGTGCCAGCAGCTTAACTAGACAGGGGAACACTGAAGCTTTCTTT. This sequence encodes CASSLTRQGNTEAFF.

This clone is a singleton in its sample. This rearrangement joins TRBV29-1 to TRBJ1-5, with 7 bases aligning to TRBD1. After removal of 6 bases from V and 3 bases from J, the junction contained 8 bases not matched to a gene. The CDR3 contains 14 residues. Germline CDR1 SQVTM, CDR2 ANQGSEA. The CDR3 sequence: CSVSGTDPNQPQHF. The CDR3 nucleotides are TGCAGCGTATCCGGGACAGACCCCAATCAGCCCCAGCATTTT. Drawing the rest from reference TRBV29-1 and TRBJ1-5, the complete variable domain is SAVISQKPSRDICQRGTSLTIQCQVDSQVTMMFWYRQQPGQSLTLIATANQGSEATYESGFVIDKFPISRPNLTFSTLTVSNMSPEDSSIYLCSVSGTDPNQPQHFGDGTRLSIL.